This T cell receptor beta chain was recorded in a study of blood T cell repertoires in COVID-19. The CDR3 has 13 amino acids. Looked up from germline, CDR1 is SNHLY and CDR2 is FYNNEI. The V end was cut by 6 bases, the J end by 2 bases, with 8 bases between. Here immunoSEQ multiplex PCR was the method, and the copy in TCRdb shows in-frame clones only, minus some. The sample consists of about 120,000 clones, more than 75% of them appearing once. Sequences were obtained from peripheral blood. The sequence was collected from a man between 65 and 79 years old with acute or convalescent COVID-19. This chain links TRBV2 with TRBJ1-5; D gene unclear. CDR3 DNA: TGTGCCAGCAGGGCCGGGGGCAATCAGCCCCAGCATTTT. Translated: CASRAGGNQPQHF.